These 24 T cell receptor beta chains were all obtained from the same sample, sequenced in a study of T-cell reconstitution after alpha-beta-depleted transplantation in children. Unique molecular identifiers were incorporated during preparation of the TCRbeta library. TCRdb used MiXCR to reprocess the PCR reads, holding one entry per CDR3 protein. The data show about 460,000 distinct CDR3 sequences, around 12% seen once. Source: PBMCs from the stem cell graft donor, taken from the stem cell graft. These TCRs come from a human donor who donated a stem cell graft to a child with combined immunodeficiency.

This chain uses TRBV5-1 with TRBJ2-5; 11 bases agree with TRBD2. CDR1 SGHRS and CDR2 YFSETQ come from the germline V gene. This CDR3 is built from 16 residues. J was trimmed by 0 bases and V by 5 bases; bases with no gene match: 6. CDR3 sequence: CASRRGTSGDQETQYF. The CDR3 coding sequence is TGCGCCAGCAGAAGGGGGACTAGCGGAGACCAAGAGACCCAGTACTTC.

This clonotype showed up just once. Compared with germline, one end of the junction differs, possibly owing to a read error. The gene calls are TRBV10-3 and TRBJ2-7; D is possibly TRBD1 (5 bases). Looked up from germline, CDR1 is ENHRY and CDR2 is SYGVKD. The length of the CDR3 is 13 residues. The CDR3 DNA sequence: TGTGCCACCAGTGATCCAGGGTCTAACGAGCAGTACTTC. Residues: CATSDPGSNEQYF.

This clonotype appeared a few times. V and J are TRBV24-1 and TRBJ2-2; 7 nucleotides match TRBD1. The length of the CDR3 is 15 residues. CDR1 and CDR2 from the germline V gene are KGHDR and SFDVKD. V was clipped by 6 bases and J by 6 bases; unmatched bases: 9. This CDR3 is CATSYEGQLAGELFF. DNA for the CDR3: TGTGCCACCAGTTATGAGGGACAGTTGGCCGGGGAGCTGTTTTTT.

In this sample, this clonotype turned up a few times. The V call is TRBV9, the J call TRBJ2-7; TRBD1 aligns across 10 bases. CDR3 length: 13 residues. CDR1 and CDR2 from the germline V gene are SGDLS and YYNGEE. The V and J ends lost 4 bases and 6 bases, in that order; junction bases with no gene match: 4. The CDR3 region is CASSSRDRGEQYF. In nucleotides, the CDR3 is TGTGCCAGCAGCTCCCGGGACAGGGGCGAGCAGTACTTC.

The rearrangement joins TRBV7-2 to TRBJ2-1; D is uncertain. The V end lost 0 bases, the J end lost 13 bases, and 7 bases lay between the germline ends. CDR3 length: 11 amino acids. Germline V gene data show CDR1 as SGHTA and CDR2 as FQGNSA. CDR3 sequence (DNA): TGTGCCAGCAGCTTAGCTCCGAAACAGTTCTTC. It specifies CASSLAPKQFF.

This clonotype was seen ten or more times. The V gene is TRBV12-3 or TRBV12-4, the J gene TRBJ2-1, with 11 bases that match TRBD2. V trimming: 5 bases; J trimming: 2 bases; junction bases outside the gene matches: 5. The CDR3 runs 16 residues. The CDR3 DNA sequence: TGTGCCAGCAGTCCCCATAGCGGGGGGGCCTACAATGAGCAGTTCTTC. It encodes CASSPHSGGAYNEQFF.

This clonotype was counted at least ten times. The chain combines TRBV29-1 with TRBJ2-1; 8 bases match TRBD2. The junction had 9 bases not matched to a gene; V was cut back by 4 bases and J by 7 bases. Germline CDR1 and CDR2: SQVTM and ANQGSEA. This CDR3 has 14 residues. The CDR3 coding sequence is TGCAGCGTTGTCGGGAGGGTGAGTGTAAATGAGCAGTTCTTC. Protein sequence: CSVVGRVSVNEQFF.

Here the CDR3 DNA reads TGCGCCAGCAGCCCGGGACGGCTCTCTGAAGCTTTCTTT. This gives the protein CASSPGRLSEAFF. The chain joins TRBV5-1 to TRBJ1-1; D is perhaps TRBD1 (5 bases). Germline V gene data show CDR1 as SGHRS and CDR2 as YFSETQ. The CDR3 totals 13 residues. Trimming stripped 4 bases from V and 6 bases from J, with 13 bases between.

There are a few counts of this clonotype. This sequence joins TRBV6-5 and TRBJ2-3, with unresolved D. V lost 0 bases to trimming and J lost 2 bases, with 9 bases between them. The CDR3 is made up of 15 amino acids. Germline CDR1 is MNHEY and CDR2 is SVGAGI. In DNA, the CDR3 is TGTGCCAGCAGTTACTCGATATCCTTCACAGATACGCAGTATTTT. The encoded protein is CASSYSISFTDTQYF.

In its sample, this clonotype was seen a few times. The J gene is TRBJ2-1, the V gene TRBV5-1; 7 bases map to TRBD2. CDR3 size: 17 residues. CDR1 and CDR2 from the germline V gene are SGHRS and YFSETQ. J gave up 8 bases and V 1 base, and 15 bases lay outside the gene matches. The CDR3 region is CASSLLESGAHVDEQFF. CDR3 nucleotide sequence: TGCGCCAGCAGCTTGTTGGAGAGCGGGGCTCACGTGGATGAGCAGTTCTTC.

This clonotype came up many times. The rearrangement links TRBV27 to TRBJ1-5; D is unresolved. Between the trimmed V and J ends, which lost 7 bases and 6 bases, there was a span of 7 bases. Germline CDR1 is MNHEY and CDR2 is SMNVEV (reference sequence). The CDR3 totals 11 residues. DNA of the CDR3: TGTGCCAGCACCCACGGTCAGCCCCAGCATTTT. Amino acid sequence: CASTHGQPQHF.

The chain joins TRBV2 to TRBJ1-5; D is possibly TRBD1 (5 bases). CDR3 length: 16 amino acids. Germline-derived CDR1 and CDR2 are SNHLY and FYNNEI. Trimming shortened V by 2 bases and J by 3 bases, and 14 bases separated the two germline ends. The CDR3 region is CASSEKGSASNQPQHF. The DNA of the CDR3 is TGTGCCAGCAGTGAAAAGGGGTCAGCCTCCAATCAGCCCCAGCATTTT.

The table lists this clonotype with many counts. The chain is built from TRBV12-3 or TRBV12-4 and TRBJ2-7; 10 nucleotides line up with TRBD2. This CDR3 comprises 15 residues. Unmatched junction bases numbered 8, after V lost 7 bases and J lost 2 bases. The CDR3 is CASTPAGGLTYEQYF. The CDR3, as DNA: TGTGCCAGCACCCCAGCGGGAGGGTTGACCTACGAGCAGTACTTC.

The chain uses TRBV12-3 or TRBV12-4 and TRBJ2-3; 7 bases align to TRBD2. This CDR3 contains 14 residues. Trimming removed 6 bases from V and 4 bases from J; junction bases left unmatched: 7. In DNA, the CDR3 is TGTGCCAGCAGGCCGGGACTATACCCAGATACGCAGTATTTT. Its translation: CASRPGLYPDTQYF.

The sample holds a few counts of this clonotype. The V gene is TRBV28, the J gene TRBJ2-5; possible D gene TRBD1, 5 bases. The CDR3 totals 14 residues. Germline V gives CDR1 MDHEN, CDR2 SYDVKM. V shed 4 bases and J shed 3 bases, with 12 bases lying between them. The CDR3 sequence is CASSSRQIEETQYF. The CDR3 nucleotides read TGTGCCAGCAGTTCTCGACAGATAGAAGAGACCCAGTACTTC. Filled out from reference TRBV28 and TRBJ2-5, the complete variable domain reads DVKVTQSSRYLVKRTGEKVFLECVQDMDHENMFWYRQDPGLGLRLIYFSYDVKMKEKGDIPEGYSVSREKKERFSLILESASTNQTSMYLCASSSRQIEETQYFGPGTRLLVL.

This clonotype was counted at least ten times. The J gene is TRBJ1-1, the V gene TRBV6-1; 7 bases match TRBD1. This CDR3 has 13 amino acids. Looked up from germline, CDR1 is MNHNS and CDR2 is SASEGT. The V segment lost 6 bases and the J segment 3 bases; nucleotides outside the gene matches: 4. The CDR3 region is CASSHRGYTEAFF. CDR3 sequence (DNA): TGTGCCAGCAGCCACAGGGGCTACACTGAAGCTTTCTTT.

This clonotype was recorded many times. The chain employs TRBV29-1 and TRBJ2-5; no definite D call. Trimming pared 0 bases from V and 1 base from J, leaving 12 bases between. This CDR3 region has 15 residues. Germline V lookup: CDR1 SQVTM, CDR2 ANQGSEA. The CDR3 DNA is TGCAGCGTTGAAGATGCAGGAAGGGTCCAAGAGACCCAGTACTTC. This gives the protein CSVEDAGRVQETQYF.

This clonotype turned up a few times. The rearrangement uses TRBV5-6 and TRBJ2-1; D remains ambiguous. Trimming removed 0 bases from V and 7 bases from J, with 14 bases in between. This CDR3 contains 15 residues. In germline, CDR1 is SGHDT, CDR2 YYEEEE. This CDR3 is CASSLGRPLRNEQFF. The DNA of the CDR3 is TGTGCCAGCAGCTTGGGCCGACCCCTGAGGAATGAGCAGTTCTTC.

J is TRBJ2-1 and V is TRBV2; 12 positions match TRBD1. The length of the CDR3 is 17 residues. V lost 2 bases to trimming and J lost 9 bases; unmatched junction nucleotides: 11. Per the germline V gene, CDR1 is SNHLY and CDR2 is FYNNEI. The CDR3 nucleotides read TGTGCCAGCAGTGAAACCGGGACAGGGGGCTGGGCTTCTGAGCAGTTCTTC. This translates into CASSETGTGGWASEQFF.

This clonotype occurred a few times. This chain connects TRBV4-2 to TRBJ1-1, with D uncertain. Germline CDR1 is LGHNA and CDR2 is YNFKEQ. V gave up 0 bases and J gave up 4 bases, with 15 bases separating them. The CDR3 covers 16 residues. The DNA of the CDR3 is TGTGCCAGCAGCCAAGATGATTTTCGGTCAGGCACTGAAGCTTTCTTT. Translating it yields CASSQDDFRSGTEAFF.

This clonotype has more than one count but fewer than ten. The genes are TRBV4-1 and TRBJ2-7; D perhaps matches TRBD1 (6 bases). V lost 0 bases, J lost 2 bases, and 14 bases lay in between. Germline V gives CDR1 MGHRA, CDR2 YSYEKL. This CDR3 contains 16 residues. CDR3 amino acids: CASSQDAAGETYEQYF. Here the CDR3 DNA reads TGCGCCAGCAGCCAAGATGCAGCAGGGGAAACCTACGAGCAGTACTTC.

The chain recombines TRBV6-1 with TRBJ2-5, with TRBD1 matching 8 bases. Germline CDR1 MNHNS, CDR2 SASEGT. This CDR3 is 13 amino acids long. Trimming at V came to 7 bases and at J to 6 bases, leaving 7 bases not matched to a gene. The CDR3 bases are TGTGCCAGCAAGCCGGACAGGGTGAAGACCCAGTACTTC. As protein: CASKPDRVKTQYF.

This clonotype was observed a few times. The gene calls are TRBV6-1 and TRBJ2-3; a possible D gene is TRBD1 (6 bases). Germline V gene lookup returns CDR1 MNHNS and CDR2 SASEGT. Trimming left V 6 bases short and J 5 bases short, with 12 bases between. This CDR3 comprises 13 residues. CDR3 residues: CASSPAGVDTQYF. CDR3 coding DNA: TGTGCCAGCAGCCCCGCAGGGGTAGATACGCAGTATTTT.

The rearrangement uses TRBV7-2 and TRBJ2-1; 8 bases are a match to TRBD2. J was trimmed by 6 bases and V by 5 bases; bases with no gene match: 6. The CDR3 runs to 14 residues. Germline lookup yields CDR1 SGHTA and CDR2 FQGNSA. The CDR3 protein is CASSKPGLVNEQFF. The CDR3 nucleotides are TGTGCCAGCAGCAAACCGGGACTAGTCAATGAGCAGTTCTTC.